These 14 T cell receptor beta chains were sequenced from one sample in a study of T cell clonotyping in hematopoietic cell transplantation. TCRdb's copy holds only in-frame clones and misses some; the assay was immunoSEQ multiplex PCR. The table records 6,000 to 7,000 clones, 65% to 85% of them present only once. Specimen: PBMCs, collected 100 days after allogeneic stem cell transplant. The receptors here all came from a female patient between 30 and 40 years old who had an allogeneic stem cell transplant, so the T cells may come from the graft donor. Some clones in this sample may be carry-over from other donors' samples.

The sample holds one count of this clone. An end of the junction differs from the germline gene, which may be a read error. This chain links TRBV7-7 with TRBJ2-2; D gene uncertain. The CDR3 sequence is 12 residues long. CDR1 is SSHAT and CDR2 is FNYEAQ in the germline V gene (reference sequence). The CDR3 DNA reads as TGTGCTAGCAGCCTGCCCTACGGGGAGCTGTTTTTT. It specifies CASSLPYGELFF.

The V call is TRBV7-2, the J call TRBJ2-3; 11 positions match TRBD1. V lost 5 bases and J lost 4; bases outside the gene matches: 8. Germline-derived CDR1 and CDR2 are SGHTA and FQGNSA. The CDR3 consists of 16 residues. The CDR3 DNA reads TGTGCCAGCAGCGCTAACGGACAGGGGGCAGCAGATACGCAGTATTTT. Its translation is CASSANGQGAADTQYF.

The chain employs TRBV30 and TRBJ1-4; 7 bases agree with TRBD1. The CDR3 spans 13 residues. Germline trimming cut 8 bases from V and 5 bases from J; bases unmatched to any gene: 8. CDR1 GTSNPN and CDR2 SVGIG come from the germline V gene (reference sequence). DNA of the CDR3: TGTGCCGGGTCGGGACAGTTAAATGAAAAACTGTTTTTT. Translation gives CAGSGQLNEKLFF.

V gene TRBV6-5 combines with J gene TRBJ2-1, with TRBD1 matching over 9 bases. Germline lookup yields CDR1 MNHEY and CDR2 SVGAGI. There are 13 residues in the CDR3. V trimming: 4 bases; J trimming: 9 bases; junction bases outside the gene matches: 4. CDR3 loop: CASSSQGAREQFF. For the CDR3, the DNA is TGTGCCAGCAGTTCACAGGGGGCTCGTGAGCAGTTCTTC.

The CDR3 loop is CASSLAGQGAGETQYF. CDR3 bases: TGCGCCAGCAGCTTGGCGGGACAGGGGGCAGGAGAGACCCAGTACTTC. The chain couples TRBV5-1 to TRBJ2-5; 12 nucleotides agree with TRBD1. The CDR3 loop spans 16 amino acids. Germline CDR1 SGHRS, CDR2 YFSETQ. The trim removed 0 bases at V and 4 bases at J, leaving 4 bases unmatched.

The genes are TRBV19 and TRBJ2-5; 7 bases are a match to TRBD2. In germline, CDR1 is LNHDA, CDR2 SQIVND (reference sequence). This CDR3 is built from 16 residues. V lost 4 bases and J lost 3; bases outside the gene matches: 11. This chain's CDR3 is CASSRTFAGGKETQYF. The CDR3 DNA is TGTGCCAGTAGTAGGACCTTCGCCGGGGGGAAAGAGACCCAGTACTTC.

The CDR3 nucleotides read TGTGCCAGCAGAAGTGGTAATCAGCCCCAGCATTTT. Encoded protein: CASRSGNQPQHF. The chain carries TRBV6-6 and TRBJ1-5, with unresolved D. V was clipped by 6 bases and J by 4 bases, with 7 bases between them. Germline CDR1 MNHNY, CDR2 SVGAGI (reference sequence). The CDR3 loop spans 12 amino acids.

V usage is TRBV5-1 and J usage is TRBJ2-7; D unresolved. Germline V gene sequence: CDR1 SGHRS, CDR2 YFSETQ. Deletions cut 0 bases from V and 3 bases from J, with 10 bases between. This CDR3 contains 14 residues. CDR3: CASSLEGNFYEQYF. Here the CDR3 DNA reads TGCGCCAGCAGCTTGGAAGGGAACTTCTACGAGCAGTACTTC.

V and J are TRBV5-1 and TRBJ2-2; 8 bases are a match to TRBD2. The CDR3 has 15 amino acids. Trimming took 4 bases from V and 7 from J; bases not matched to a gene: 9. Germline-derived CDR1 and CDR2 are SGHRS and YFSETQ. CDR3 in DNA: TGCGCCAGCAGCGAATCCGGGACTAGTAACGGGGAGCTGTTTTTT. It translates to CASSESGTSNGELFF.

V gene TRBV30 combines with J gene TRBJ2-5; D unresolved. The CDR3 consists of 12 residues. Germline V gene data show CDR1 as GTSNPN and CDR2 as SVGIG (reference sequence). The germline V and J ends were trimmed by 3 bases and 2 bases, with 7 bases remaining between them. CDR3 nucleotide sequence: TGTGCCTGGAGGGGTAGTCAAGAGACCCAGTACTTC. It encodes CAWRGSQETQYF.

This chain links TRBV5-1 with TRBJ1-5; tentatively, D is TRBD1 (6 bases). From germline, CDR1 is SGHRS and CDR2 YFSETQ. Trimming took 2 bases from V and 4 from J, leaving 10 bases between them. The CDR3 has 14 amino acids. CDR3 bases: TGCGCCAGCAGCTTAGGGACACCTAATCAGCCCCAGCATTTT. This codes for CASSLGTPNQPQHF.

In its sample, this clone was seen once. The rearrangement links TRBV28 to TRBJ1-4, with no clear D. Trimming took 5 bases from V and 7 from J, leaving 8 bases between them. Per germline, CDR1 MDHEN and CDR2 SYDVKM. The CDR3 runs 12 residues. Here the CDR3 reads CASSEIGEKLFF. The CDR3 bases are TGTGCCAGCAGTGAGATTGGTGAAAAACTGTTTTTT.

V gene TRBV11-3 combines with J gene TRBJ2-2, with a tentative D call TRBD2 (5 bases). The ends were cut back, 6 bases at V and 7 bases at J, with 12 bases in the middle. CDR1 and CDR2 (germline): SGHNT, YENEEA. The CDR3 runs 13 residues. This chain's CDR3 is CASSYLRGGELFF. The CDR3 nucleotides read TGTGCCAGCAGTTACTTACGGGGCGGGGAGCTGTTTTTT.

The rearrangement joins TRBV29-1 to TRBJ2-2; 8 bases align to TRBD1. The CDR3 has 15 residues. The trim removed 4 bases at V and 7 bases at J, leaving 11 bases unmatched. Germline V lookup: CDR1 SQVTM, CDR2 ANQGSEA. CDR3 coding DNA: TGCAGCGTTGTCCGACCAGGGGGCATAGGCGGGGAGCTGTTTTTT. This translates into CSVVRPGGIGGELFF.